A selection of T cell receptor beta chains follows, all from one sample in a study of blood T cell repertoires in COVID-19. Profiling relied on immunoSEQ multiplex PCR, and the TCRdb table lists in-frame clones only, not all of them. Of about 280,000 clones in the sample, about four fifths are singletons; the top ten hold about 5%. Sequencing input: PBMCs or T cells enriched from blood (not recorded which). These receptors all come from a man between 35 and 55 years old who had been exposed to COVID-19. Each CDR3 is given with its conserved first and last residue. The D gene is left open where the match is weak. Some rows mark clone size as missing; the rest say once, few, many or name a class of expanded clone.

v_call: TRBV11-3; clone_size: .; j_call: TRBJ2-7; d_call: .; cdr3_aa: CASSPSGGLFYEQYF; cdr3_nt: TGTGCCAGCAGCCCGAGCGGCGGACTATTCTACGAGCAGTACTTC
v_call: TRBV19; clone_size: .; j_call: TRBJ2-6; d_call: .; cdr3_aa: CASSSLDAAGANVLTF; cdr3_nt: TGTGCCAGTAGTTCACTTGACGCGGCAGGGGCCAACGTCCTGACTTTC
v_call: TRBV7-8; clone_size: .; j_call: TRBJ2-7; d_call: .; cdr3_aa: CASSLGRGSYEQYF; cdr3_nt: TGTGCCAGCAGCTTAGGTAGGGGATCCTACGAGCAGTACTTC
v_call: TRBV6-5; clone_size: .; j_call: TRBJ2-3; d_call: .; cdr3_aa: CASVSSSDTQYF; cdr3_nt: TGTGCCAGCGTGTCGTCTTCGGATACGCAGTATTTT
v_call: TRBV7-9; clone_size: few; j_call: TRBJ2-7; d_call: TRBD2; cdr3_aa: CASSPTSGSDDEQYF; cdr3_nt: TGTGCCAGCAGCCCTACTAGCGGGAGTGATGACGAGCAGTACTTC
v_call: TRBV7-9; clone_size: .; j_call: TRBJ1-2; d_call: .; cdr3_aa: CASSLGMSGAPSGYTF; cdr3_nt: TGTGCCAGCAGCTTAGGGATGTCAGGGGCGCCTTCTGGCTACACCTTC
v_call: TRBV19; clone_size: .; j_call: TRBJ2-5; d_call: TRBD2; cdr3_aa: CASSPWTSGTVETQYF; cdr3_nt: TGTGCCAGTAGTCCCTGGACTAGCGGTACTGTGGAGACCCAGTACTTC
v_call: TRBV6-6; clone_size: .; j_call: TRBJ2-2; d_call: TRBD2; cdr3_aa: CASSPPSGRGNTGELFF; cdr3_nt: TGTGCCAGCAGTCCGCCTAGCGGGAGGGGGAACACCGGGGAGCTGTTTTTT
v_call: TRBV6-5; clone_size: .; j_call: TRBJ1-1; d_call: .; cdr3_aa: CASSSGRGKNTEAFF; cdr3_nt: TGTGCCAGCAGTTCCGGACGGGGGAAAAACACTGAAGCTTTCTTT
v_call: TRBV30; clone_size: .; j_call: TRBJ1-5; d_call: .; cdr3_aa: CAWSNSHNQPQHF; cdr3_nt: TGTGCCTGGAGTAACAGCCACAATCAGCCCCAGCATTTT
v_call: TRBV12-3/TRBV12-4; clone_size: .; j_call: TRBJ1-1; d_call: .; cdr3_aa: CASSYTEYTEAFF; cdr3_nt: TGTGCCAGCAGTTATACAGAGTACACTGAAGCTTTCTTT
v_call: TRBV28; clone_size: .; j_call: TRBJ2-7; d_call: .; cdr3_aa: CASTGYYEQYF; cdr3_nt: TGTGCCAGCACGGGTTATTACGAGCAGTACTTC
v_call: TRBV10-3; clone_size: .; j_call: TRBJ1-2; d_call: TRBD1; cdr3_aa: CAIRAQGLYGYTF; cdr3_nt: TGTGCCATCAGAGCACAGGGGCTCTATGGCTACACCTTC
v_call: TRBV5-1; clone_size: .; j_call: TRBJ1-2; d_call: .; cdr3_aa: CASSSLGREDRGYTF; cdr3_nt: TGCGCCAGCAGCTCCCTTGGGAGGGAGGACCGCGGCTACACCTTC
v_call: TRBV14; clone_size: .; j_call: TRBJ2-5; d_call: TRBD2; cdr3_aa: CASSQTGLVQETQYF; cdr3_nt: TGTGCCAGCAGCCAGACGGGACTAGTTCAAGAGACCCAGTACTTC
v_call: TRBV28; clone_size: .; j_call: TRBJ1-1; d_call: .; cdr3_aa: CASSQITGLTEAFF; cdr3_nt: TGTGCCAGCAGTCAAATCACAGGGCTCACTGAAGCTTTCTTT
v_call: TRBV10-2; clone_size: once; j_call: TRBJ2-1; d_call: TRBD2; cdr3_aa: CASRTSGKGFGNEQFF; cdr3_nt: TGCGCCAGCCGGACTAGCGGGAAGGGGTTCGGCAATGAGCAGTTCTTC
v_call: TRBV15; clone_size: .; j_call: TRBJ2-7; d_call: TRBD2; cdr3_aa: CATSQASGRVREQYF; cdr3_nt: TGTGCCACCAGCCAGGCTAGCGGGAGGGTGAGGGAGCAGTACTTC